This T cell receptor beta chain was identified in a study of blood T cell repertoires in COVID-19. Across the whole study: Sample material is recorded as cDNA or gDNA derived from T cells, B-cell-depleted T cells, or PBMCs.

With 1 base removed from V and 7 bases from J, the gap between germline ends came to 10 bases. Germline V CDR1 and CDR2: MNHNS, SASEGT. This CDR3 is built from 13 residues. This clone was picked up one time. Measured with immunoSEQ multiplex PCR; TCRdb has only the in-frame clones, and not every one. Of about 180,000 clones detected, approximately 88% appear once; the ten largest clones hold around 4%. Sequencing was carried out using peripheral blood. The V and J genes are TRBV6-1 and TRBJ1-2, with a possible D match to TRBD1 (5 bases). The TCR comes from a woman aged 25-40 years with acute or convalescent COVID-19. CDR3 sequence reads: CASSEGQLSGYTF. In DNA form, the CDR3 reads TGTGCCAGCAGTGAAGGACAGTTGTCTGGCTACACCTTC.